The clone carrying this TCR beta chain has more than one count but fewer than ten. Trimming took 5 bases from V and 2 from J, leaving 15 bases between them. The germline V gene encodes CDR1 MNHEY and CDR2 SVGEGT. The CDR3 loop spans 15 amino acids. These data come from a study of T-cell reconstitution after alpha-beta-depleted transplantation in children. This sample's TCRbeta library carried unique molecular identifier barcodes. MiXCR was run by TCRdb on the PCR reads, yielding one entry per CDR3 protein. The data contain under 450,000 distinct CDR3 sequences, 10% to 15% of them singletons. Here the sequenced sample was PBMCs, taken from the stem cell graft. This clonotype was sampled from a human donor who donated a stem cell graft to a child with Fanconi anemia. The chain combines TRBV6-2 or TRBV6-3 with TRBJ2-5; the D gene could be TRBD1 or TRBD2 (5 bases each). CDR3 amino acids: CASSADRLPQETQYF. In DNA, the CDR3 is TGTGCCAGCAGTGCAGACAGACTACCTCAAGAGACCCAGTACTTC.